One and the same sample provided the 30 T cell receptor beta chains below, sequenced in a study of cytomegalovirus exposure and HLA in healthy donors. Amplification used 60 Vbeta primers and 13 Jbeta primers. TCRdb keeps only in-frame clones here, not all; method: immunoSEQ multiplex PCR. The sample shows roughly 100,000 clones, and about 3% sits with its ten largest clones. The sequenced sample consisted of PBMCs. These receptors came from a man in his forties in good health and CMV-seronegative.

V and J are TRBV11-3 and TRBJ2-3; D is possibly TRBD2 (6 bases). The length of the CDR3 is 15 residues. V lost 5 bases, J lost 5 bases, and 17 bases lay in between. The V gene's germline CDR1 is SGHNT and CDR2 YENEEA. In DNA form, the CDR3 reads TGTGCCAGCAGCACCGGGACTGCACTTGGAGATACGCAGTATTTT. This encodes CASSTGTALGDTQYF.

CDR3 in DNA: TGTGCCAGCAGTTGGGCAGCACTCAGCAATCAGCCCCAGCATTTT. Amino acid sequence: CASSWAALSNQPQHF. The chain joins TRBV28 to TRBJ1-5; no clear D. Germline V gene lookup returns CDR1 MDHEN and CDR2 SYDVKM. The CDR3 extends over 15 amino acids. The V and J ends lost 4 bases and 1 base respectively, with 11 bases between them. Full variable domain (remainder filled in from reference TRBV28 and TRBJ1-5): DVKVTQSSRYLVKRTGEKVFLECVQDMDHENMFWYRQDPGLGLRLIYFSYDVKMKEKGDIPEGYSVSREKKERFSLILESASTNQTSMYLCASSWAALSNQPQHFGDGTRLSIL.

This chain joins TRBV19 and TRBJ2-1; 9 bases line up with TRBD2. Germline CDR1 LNHDA, CDR2 SQIVND (reference sequence). The CDR3 spans 14 residues. Trimming took 7 bases from V and 1 from J; bases not matched to a gene: 2. This CDR3 is CASMREGSYNEQFF. The CDR3 DNA reads as TGTGCCAGTATGCGGGAGGGATCCTACAATGAGCAGTTCTTC.

The chain employs TRBV28 and TRBJ2-7; 13 bases match TRBD2. The CDR3 contains 17 residues. Per germline, CDR1 MDHEN and CDR2 SYDVKM. Trimming removed 6 bases from V and 2 bases from J; junction bases left unmatched: 10. The CDR3: CASSDVTSGRSPYEQYF. Written as DNA, the CDR3 is TGTGCCAGCAGCGACGTGACTAGCGGGAGGTCCCCCTACGAGCAGTACTTC.

This chain joins TRBV5-4 and TRBJ2-7, with 10 bases aligning to TRBD2. Trimming removed 0 bases from V and 5 bases from J; junction bases left unmatched: 8. Germline CDR1 SGHNT, CDR2 YYREEE (reference sequence). The length of the CDR3 is 16 residues. The CDR3 protein is CASSLGIAGGLHEQYF. In DNA, the CDR3 is TGTGCCAGCAGCTTGGGGATAGCGGGAGGCCTACACGAGCAGTACTTC.

The V call is TRBV6-5, the J call TRBJ2-1; D is perhaps TRBD1 (5 bases). Trimming left V 0 bases short and J 0 bases short, with 9 bases between. This CDR3 has 16 residues. Germline lookup yields CDR1 MNHEY and CDR2 SVGAGI. The CDR3 sequence is CASSYSPQGSYNEQFF. CDR3 coding DNA: TGTGCCAGCAGTTACTCGCCCCAGGGCTCCTACAATGAGCAGTTCTTC.

CDR3 sequence: CASSQVKTGMGEQYF. CDR3 coding DNA: TGCGCCAGCAGCCAAGTGAAAACAGGGATGGGCGAGCAGTACTTC. The V call is TRBV4-3, the J call TRBJ2-7, with D maybe TRBD1 (6 bases). In germline, CDR1 is LGHNA, CDR2 YSLEER. The CDR3 contains 15 residues. V lost 1 base, J lost 6 bases, and 16 bases lay in between.

The rearrangement joins TRBV2 to TRBJ1-2; D call uncertain. CDR1 SNHLY and CDR2 FYNNEI come from the germline V gene. This CDR3 contains 13 residues. The V end lost 2 bases, the J end lost 3 bases, and 7 bases lay between the germline ends. CDR3 bases: TGTGCCAGCAGTGAATTAACGGACTATGGCTACACCTTC. Translating gives CASSELTDYGYTF. The whole variable domain, remainder taken from reference TRBV2 and TRBJ1-2, is EPEVTQTPSHQVTQMGQEVILRCVPISNHLYFYWYRQILGQKVEFLVSFYNNEISEKSEIFDDQFSVERPDGSNFTLKIRSTKLEDSAMYFCASSELTDYGYTFGSGTRLTVV.

The chain links TRBV15 to TRBJ2-3; D may be TRBD2 (6 bases). Deletions cut 1 base from V and 11 bases from J, with 13 bases between. This CDR3 spans 13 amino acids. CDR1 LNHNV and CDR2 YYDKDF come from the germline V gene (reference sequence). The DNA for the CDR3 is TGTGCCACCAGCAGAGTCCGGGAGAGCGAGCAGTATTTT. Translated: CATSRVRESEQYF.

The chain employs TRBV28 and TRBJ1-4; the D is unclear. Germline loops: CDR1 MDHEN, CDR2 SYDVKM. The CDR3 contains 11 residues. Trimming left V 4 bases short and J 5 bases short, with 2 bases between. The CDR3 reads CASSSNEKLFF. The CDR3 coding sequence is TGTGCCAGCAGTTCAAATGAAAAACTGTTTTTT.

The genes are TRBV5-6 and TRBJ2-2, with 12 bases that match TRBD1. Germline CDR1 SGHDT, CDR2 YYEEEE. Trimming cost V 4 bases and J 5 bases; bases outside gene matches: 6. CDR3 length equals 16 residues. The CDR3 loop reads CASSRDRGRHTGELFF. DNA of the CDR3: TGTGCCAGCAGCAGGGACAGGGGGCGTCATACCGGGGAGCTGTTTTTT.

The chain couples TRBV15 to TRBJ1-5, with D perhaps matching TRBD1 (5 bases). The CDR3 consists of 14 residues. The ends were cut back, 1 base at V and 3 bases at J, with 7 bases in the middle. Germline assignment: CDR1 LNHNV and CDR2 YYDKDF (reference sequence). CDR3 bases: TGTGCCACCAGCAGAGTACAGGTCAATCAGCCCCAGCATTTT. This codes for CATSRVQVNQPQHF.

Considering frequency, this clone is medium-sized. Other DNA sequences from this sample encode an identical CDR3 as well. The J gene is TRBJ2-3, the V gene TRBV27, with 9 bases matching TRBD1. Germline V lookup: CDR1 MNHEY, CDR2 SMNVEV (reference sequence). V trimming: 3 bases; J trimming: 0 bases; junction bases outside the gene matches: 7. CDR3 length: 17 amino acids. The CDR3 nucleotides read TGTGCCAGCAGTTTCTCCGGGACAGGGCCGAGCACAGATACGCAGTATTTT. Its translation is CASSFSGTGPSTDTQYF.

This chain joins TRBV6-1 and TRBJ2-5, with D uncertain. Germline V gives CDR1 MNHNS, CDR2 SASEGT. There are 13 residues in the CDR3. The V and J ends lost 7 bases and 5 bases respectively, with 14 bases between them. The CDR3: CASKRSIGETQYF. CDR3 nucleotides: TGTGCCAGCAAGAGGTCTATCGGGGAGACCCAGTACTTC.

This chain links TRBV15 with TRBJ1-2; D is perhaps TRBD1 (5 bases). CDR3 length: 18 amino acids. V was pared by 8 bases and J by 1 base, with 26 bases between. Germline V gene sequence: CDR1 LNHNV, CDR2 YYDKDF (reference sequence). The CDR3 DNA reads as TGTGCCACCCATAAGAGCCGGGACTTACTTCTCCTTAACTATGGCTACACCTTC. It translates to CATHKSRDLLLLNYGYTF. Full variable domain (rest looked up from reference TRBV15 and TRBJ1-2): DAMVIQNPRYQVTQFGKPVTLSCSQTLNHNVMYWYQQKSSQAPKLLFHYYDKDFNNEADTPDNFQSRRPNTSFCFLDIRSPGLGDTAMYLCATHKSRDLLLLNYGYTFGSGTRLTVV.

This chain joins TRBV4-1 and TRBJ1-5; TRBD1 aligns across 7 bases. The V gene end was trimmed by 2 bases and the J gene end by 1 base; junction bases not matched to a gene: 5. Germline loops: CDR1 MGHRA, CDR2 YSYEKL. CDR3 length equals 16 residues. CDR3 protein: CASSQTGTESNQPQHF. CDR3 nucleotide sequence: TGCGCCAGCAGCCAAACAGGGACAGAGAGCAATCAGCCCCAGCATTTT.

The chain links TRBV5-4 to TRBJ2-1; 7 bases match TRBD1. The CDR3 contains 16 residues. Germline V gives CDR1 SGHNT, CDR2 YYREEE (reference sequence). V shed 3 bases, J shed 2 bases, and the junction held 8 bases outside the gene matches. In DNA form, the CDR3 reads TGTGCCAGCAGCTGGGGTGGGGACAGAGCCTACAATGAGCAGTTCTTC. Residues: CASSWGGDRAYNEQFF.

The chain employs TRBV4-3 and TRBJ2-1; D call uncertain. V lost 1 base to trimming and J lost 5 bases, with 9 bases between them. CDR1 is LGHNA, CDR2 YSLEER, per germline. There are 14 residues in the CDR3. CDR3 in DNA: TGCGCCAGCAGCCAAGGAACAGCAAACAATGAGCAGTTCTTC. It is translated as CASSQGTANNEQFF.

The CDR3 loop is CASSQTPTGTSGGREQFF. In DNA form, the CDR3 reads TGTGCCAGCAGCCAAACACCGACCGGGACTAGCGGGGGGCGTGAGCAGTTCTTC. This chain uses TRBV4-2 with TRBJ2-1; the match to TRBD2 covers 15 bases. Germline-derived CDR1 and CDR2 are LGHNA and YNFKEQ. This CDR3 has 18 residues. V was clipped by 2 bases and J by 9 bases; unmatched bases: 11.

The chain carries TRBV10-3 and TRBJ1-2; 7 bases align to TRBD1. The V gene's germline CDR1 is ENHRY and CDR2 SYGVKD. This CDR3 has 13 amino acids. V lost 2 bases, J lost 8 bases, and 5 bases stayed unmatched. The DNA for the CDR3 is TGTGCCATCAGTGAGGACAGGGCCAGCGGCTACACCTTC. Translating gives CAISEDRASGYTF.

V usage is TRBV18 and J usage is TRBJ1-6, with 7 bases matching TRBD1. Trimming took 4 bases from V and 8 from J; bases not matched to a gene: 5. In germline, CDR1 is KGHSH, CDR2 LQKENI. The CDR3 has 14 residues. This CDR3 reads CASSLTGSDSPLHF. CDR3 DNA sequence: TGTGCCAGCTCACTGACAGGGAGCGATTCACCCCTCCACTTT. Complete variable domain (other parts from reference TRBV18 and TRBJ1-6): NAGVMQNPRHLVRRRGQEARLRCSPMKGHSHVYWYRQLPEEGLKFMVYLQKENIIDESGMPKERFSAEFPKEGPSILRIQQVVRGDSAAYFCASSLTGSDSPLHFGNGTRLTVT.

This chain joins TRBV18 and TRBJ2-5; D not resolved. The last part of the DNA fits TRBJ2-7 better; the J call may be wrong. Germline lookup yields CDR1 KGHSH and CDR2 LQKENI. The CDR3 has 14 residues. Here the CDR3 DNA reads TGTGCCAGCTCACCCCCTGCGAGCTCCTACGAGCAGTACTTC. Translation gives CASSPPASSYEQYF.

Comments on this clone: This sample includes further DNA sequences coding for the same CDR3. The CDR3 sequence: CASSLGLAGDTQYF. CDR3 in DNA: TGTGCCAGCAGCTTAGGACTAGCTGGAGATACGCAGTATTTT. The V gene is TRBV7-2, the J gene TRBJ2-3, with 7 bases identical to TRBD2. Trimming cost V 1 base and J 5 bases; bases outside gene matches: 3. From germline, CDR1 is SGHTA and CDR2 FQGNSA. CDR3 length: 14 residues. Filled out from reference TRBV7-2 and TRBJ2-3, the complete variable domain reads GAGVSQSPSNKVTEKGKDVELRCDPISGHTALYWYRQSLGQGLEFLIYFQGNSAPDKSGLPSDRFSAERTGGSVSTLTIQRTQQEDSAVYLCASSLGLAGDTQYFGPGTRLTVL.

This chain uses TRBV12-2 with TRBJ2-1; TRBD1, as called in the table, went unchecked against the DNA. TRBV12-2 constitutes a pseudogene. CDR3 size: 18 residues. This chain's CDR3 is CASRLHSSRQKHVNEQFF. The CDR3 DNA follows: TGTGCAAGTCGCTTACACTCGTCTAGACAGAAACATGTCAATGAGCAGTTCTTC.

This chain connects TRBV7-2 to TRBJ2-5; 7 bases agree with TRBD2. The CDR3 is 14 residues long. V dropped 3 bases and J dropped 1; count of bases not matched to a gene: 2. The germline V gene encodes CDR1 SGHTA and CDR2 FQGNSA. The CDR3, as DNA: TGTGCCAGCAGCTTCACTAGCGCCCAAGAGACCCAGTACTTC. Encoded protein: CASSFTSAQETQYF.

The CDR3 region is CASRTWGVGTEAFF. The DNA of the CDR3 is TGTGCCAGCAGAACCTGGGGGGTGGGGACTGAAGCTTTCTTT. V usage is TRBV6-1 and J usage is TRBJ1-1; possible D gene TRBD1, 5 bases. The CDR3 spans 14 residues. Between the trimmed V and J ends, which lost 6 bases and 5 bases, there was a span of 16 bases. CDR1 MNHNS and CDR2 SASEGT come from the germline V gene.

The V gene is TRBV19, the J gene TRBJ1-1, with D perhaps TRBD1 (6 bases). The CDR3 loop spans 14 amino acids. V was clipped by 4 bases and J by 7 bases, with 16 bases between them. Germline V CDR1 and CDR2: LNHDA, SQIVND (reference sequence). As DNA, the CDR3 is TGTGCCAGTAGTACCGACAGGCGAAAGAGTGAAGCTTTCTTT. Translating gives CASSTDRRKSEAFF.

The V gene is TRBV5-5, the J gene TRBJ1-1, with D possibly TRBD1 on 5 matching bases. The germline V gene has CDR1 SGHKS and CDR2 YYEKEE (reference sequence). V gave up 1 base and J gave up 6 bases, with 13 bases separating them. CDR3 length equals 14 residues. CDR3 in amino acids: CASSLLRQTPEAFF. DNA of the CDR3: TGTGCCAGCAGCTTGCTCCGACAGACTCCTGAAGCTTTCTTT.

V gene TRBV29-1 combines with J gene TRBJ2-3; TRBD2 matches 8 bases. Germline values: CDR1 SQVTM, CDR2 ANQGSEA. The J segment lost 2 bases and the V segment lost 4 bases, leaving 8 bases of the junction unmatched. The CDR3 covers 15 residues. The CDR3 DNA reads as TGCAGCGTTGTTCCGAGCGGGGGTTACACAGATACGCAGTATTTT. This sequence encodes CSVVPSGGYTDTQYF.

The genes are TRBV5-6 and TRBJ1-6, with TRBD1 matching 11 bases. Looked up from germline, CDR1 is SGHDT and CDR2 is YYEEEE. The CDR3 length is 16 residues. The J segment lost 6 bases and the V segment lost 2 bases, leaving 4 bases of the junction unmatched. The CDR3 spells CASSFRTGGGNSPLHF. The DNA of the CDR3 is TGTGCCAGCAGCTTTAGGACAGGGGGCGGTAATTCACCCCTCCACTTT.